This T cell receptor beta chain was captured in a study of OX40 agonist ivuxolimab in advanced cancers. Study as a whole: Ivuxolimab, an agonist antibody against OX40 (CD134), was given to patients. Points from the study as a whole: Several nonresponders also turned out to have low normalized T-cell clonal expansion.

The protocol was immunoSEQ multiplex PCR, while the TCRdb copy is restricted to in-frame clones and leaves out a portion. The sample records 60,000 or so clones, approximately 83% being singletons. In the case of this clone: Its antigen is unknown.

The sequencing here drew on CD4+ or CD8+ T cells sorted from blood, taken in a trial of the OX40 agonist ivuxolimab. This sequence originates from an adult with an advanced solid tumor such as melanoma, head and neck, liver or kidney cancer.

The chain's CDR3 is CASSLVLSAYGDYEQYF. The CDR3 DNA sequence: TGTGCCAGCAGCTTGGTCCTCTCAGCCTATGGGGACTACGAGCAGTACTTC. This chain links TRBV5-4 with TRBJ2-7; D not resolved. Trimming cost V 0 bases and J 3 bases, with 19 bases left between them. Germline values: CDR1 SGHNT, CDR2 YYREEE (reference sequence). The CDR3 is 17 amino acids.